What follows describes a single T cell receptor beta chain. Its antigen is currently unknown. Each of the donors was a healthy bone marrow donor. The sample is drawn from a study of cytomegalovirus exposure and HLA in healthy donors. General study findings and limits: Some segments of the V type, notably TRBV6-2 and TRBV6-3, were excluded as indistinguishable. Reports state that TCR beta sequences accurately predicted most subjects' HLA-A and HLA-B alleles. CMV antigen specificity of a few CMV-associated chains was confirmed in vitro.

The CDR3 totals 12 residues. Germline V gives CDR1 WSHSY, CDR2 SAAADI. J lost 3 bases, V lost 9 bases, and 5 bases had no gene match. The PCR was carried out with 60 Vbeta primers and 13 Jbeta primers. The assay was immunoSEQ multiplex PCR, and TCRdb's table has in-frame clones only and misses some. This table has fewer than 130,000 clones, approximately 70% appearing once. This rearrangement joins TRBV10-2 to TRBJ2-7, with TRBD1 matching over 7 bases. The specimen was PBMCs. The origin of this receptor is a middle-aged man in good health and CMV-seropositive. CDR3 DNA: TGCGCCAGGTCGGACAGGAACTACGAGCAGTACGTC. This codes for CARSDRNYEQYV.